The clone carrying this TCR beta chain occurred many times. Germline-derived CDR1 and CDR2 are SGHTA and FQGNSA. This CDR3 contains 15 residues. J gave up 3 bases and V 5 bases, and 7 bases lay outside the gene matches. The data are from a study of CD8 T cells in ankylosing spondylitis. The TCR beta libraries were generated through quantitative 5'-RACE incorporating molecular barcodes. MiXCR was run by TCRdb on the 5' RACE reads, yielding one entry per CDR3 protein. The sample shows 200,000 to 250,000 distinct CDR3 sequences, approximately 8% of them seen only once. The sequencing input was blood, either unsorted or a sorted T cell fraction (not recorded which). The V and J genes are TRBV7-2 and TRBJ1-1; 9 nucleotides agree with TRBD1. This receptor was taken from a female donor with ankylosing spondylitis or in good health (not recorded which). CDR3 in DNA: TGTGCCAGCAGCGAGGACAGGGGTTTGGACACTGAAGCTTTCTTT. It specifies CASSEDRGLDTEAFF.